Below, 5 T cell receptor beta chains from the same sample are listed, as sequenced in a study of regulatory T cells in long-lasting Graves disease. The time point denotes: newly diagnosed GD, antithyroid drugs for less than 3 months. Isolated PBMC RNA provided the starting material for the TCR library. The TCR beta library used iRepertoire HTBI primers with Arm-PCR amplification of CDR3. TCRdb processed the multiplex PCR reads anew with MiXCR; each CDR3 protein has one entry. Counted here are about 460,000 distinct CDR3 sequences, approximately 15% occurring once; the ten biggest clones make up more than 15%. The sample was also reused in another study, on T cells in Graves' hyperthyroidism and ophthalmopathy.

Sequencing used peripheral blood mononuclear cells (PBMCs), obtained at new diagnosis, from a patient treated with antithyroid drugs. These receptors all stem from a woman aged 45-59 years with Graves disease.

This clonotype came up many times. The chain recombines TRBV7-9 with TRBJ2-3, with 9 bases fitting TRBD1. Trimming cost V 5 bases and J 4 bases; bases outside gene matches: 7. Germline CDR1 is SEHNR and CDR2 is FQNEAQ (reference sequence). The CDR3 length is 15 residues. The DNA for the CDR3 is TGTGCCAGCAGCAAAACGGGACAGGGCCCAGATACGCAGTATTTT. The encoded protein is CASSKTGQGPDTQYF.

The J gene is TRBJ2-4, the V gene TRBV4-1; TRBD1 matches 7 bases. Germline V gene data show CDR1 as MGHRA and CDR2 as YSYEKL. Trimming cost V 1 base and J 0 bases; bases outside gene matches: 18. This CDR3 is built from 21 residues. Here the CDR3 DNA reads TGCGCCAGCAGCCAAGGCAATCCCAGGGGGAGTCAGTTCCGAGCCAAAAACATTCAGTACTTC. The encoded protein is CASSQGNPRGSQFRAKNIQYF.

The sample holds a few counts of this clonotype. The chain recombines TRBV4-1 with TRBJ1-1; no firm D call. CDR1 and CDR2 (germline): MGHRA, YSYEKL. The V and J ends lost 1 base and 1 base respectively, with 7 bases between them. CDR3 length equals 14 residues. CDR3 DNA sequence: TGCGCCAGCAGCCAAGTTGGTACGAACACTGAAGCTTTCTTT. It translates to CASSQVGTNTEAFF.

This clonotype has ten or more counts. V gene TRBV5-1 combines with J gene TRBJ2-2; TRBD1 matches at 7 bases. After removal of 5 bases from V and 7 bases from J, the junction contained 8 bases not matched to a gene. From germline, CDR1 is SGHRS and CDR2 YFSETQ. The CDR3 is 14 residues long. CDR3 nucleotides: TGCGCCAGCAGGGGACAGAGCCTCCACGGGGAGCTGTTTTTT. Protein product: CASRGQSLHGELFF.

Of note for this clonotype: This may arise from a read error, as a much more abundant clone is one base away. This chain connects TRBV5-1 to TRBJ2-7; perhaps TRBD1 as D (6 bases). The CDR3 sequence is 14 residues long. The germline CDR1 and CDR2 sequences are SGHRS and YFSETQ. CDR3 residues: CASSLDRAPYEQCF. The DNA of the CDR3 is TGCGCCAGCAGCTTGGACAGGGCCCCCTACGAGCAGTGCTTC.